Listed below are T cell receptor beta chains from one sample, sequenced in a study of radiotherapy plus CTLA-4 blockade in lung cancer. Sequencing was performed with immunoSEQ multiplex PCR; in TCRdb, only in-frame clones are kept and a portion is missing. The sample contains around 120,000 clones, nearly 80% of which appear only once. The sample in question was peripheral blood, obtained from a patient treated with radiotherapy plus ipilimumab. Receptor source: a human donor with non-small cell lung cancer who had a partial response to radiotherapy plus ipilimumab. CDR3s include the opening cysteine and the closing phenylalanine or tryptophan. D genes are given only for firm matches. The size field is filled for only some rows; it gives once, few, many or a size class.

V gene,D gene,clone size,J gene,CDR3 protein,CDR3 DNA
TRBV25-1,TRBD1,NA,TRBJ1-5,CASSETGAGQPQHF,TGTGCCAGCAGTGAAACAGGGGCTGGGCAGCCCCAGCATTTT
TRBV10-2,NA,NA,TRBJ1-1,CASSGLLAGNTEAFF,TGCGCCAGCAGTGGCCTGTTGGCAGGGAACACTGAAGCTTTCTTT
TRBV27,TRBD1,NA,TRBJ1-1,CASRGQGEGKAFF,TGTGCCAGCAGGGGACAGGGGGAAGGGAAGGCTTTCTTT
TRBV7-2,NA,NA,TRBJ2-1,CASRAGEGSYNEQFF,TGTGCCAGCAGGGCAGGGGAAGGCTCCTACAATGAGCAGTTCTTC
TRBV15,TRBD1,NA,TRBJ1-1,CATSRSRDRAVEAFF,TGTGCCACCAGCAGATCCCGGGACAGGGCGGTTGAAGCTTTCTTT
TRBV6-5,TRBD2,NA,TRBJ2-1,CASSYSRTSGSNEQFF,TGTGCCAGCAGTTACTCGAGAACTAGCGGGAGCAATGAGCAGTTCTTC
TRBV4-3,TRBD2,NA,TRBJ2-5,CASSQLAEETQYF,TGCGCCAGCAGCCAACTAGCGGAAGAGACCCAGTACTTC
TRBV29-1,TRBD2,NA,TRBJ2-3,CSVTGAQAGAGTDTQYF,TGCAGCGTGACAGGCGCTCAAGCGGGAGCGGGTACAGATACGCAGTATTTT
TRBV19,TRBD2,NA,TRBJ2-1,CASSGLAGVGSYNEQFF,TGTGCCAGCTCCGGGCTAGCGGGAGTCGGCTCCTACAATGAGCAGTTCTTC
TRBV7-9,NA,few,TRBJ1-5,CASSLDQQPQHF,TGTGCCAGCAGCTTAGACCAGCAGCCCCAGCATTTT
TRBV2,NA,NA,TRBJ1-1,CASRTPTSMSAFF,TGTGCCAGCAGAACTCCCACTTCGATGTCTGCTTTCTTT
TRBV5-1,NA,NA,TRBJ2-7,CASQAVGLSSYEQYF,TGCGCCAGCCAGGCGGTGGGACTTAGCTCCTACGAGCAGTACTTC
TRBV5-6,TRBD1,NA,TRBJ2-4,CASSMGTGRTKNIQYF,TGTGCCAGCAGCATGGGGACAGGGAGGACCAAAAACATTCAGTACTTC
TRBV18,NA,NA,TRBJ1-1,CASSPLLTGGNTEAFF,TGTGCCAGCTCACCTTTATTGACCGGGGGGAACACTGAAGCTTTCTTT
TRBV2,TRBD1,once,TRBJ1-1,CASRRTGYGTEAFF,TGTGCCAGCAGGAGGACAGGGTATGGCACTGAAGCTTTCTTT
TRBV19,NA,NA,TRBJ2-7,CASSMRRDGKYEQYF,TGTGCCAGTAGTATGCGGCGGGACGGGAAGTACGAGCAGTACTTC
TRBV9,TRBD2,NA,TRBJ2-7,CASSVDVSGTYEQYF,TGTGCCAGCAGCGTAGACGTTAGCGGGACCTACGAGCAGTACTTC
TRBV4-2,NA,NA,TRBJ2-1,CASSESPKRGQFF,TGTGCCAGCAGCGAAAGCCCTAAACGGGGGCAGTTCTTC
TRBV19,TRBD1,NA,TRBJ2-6,CASSPQGPGANVLTF,TGTGCCAGTAGTCCACAGGGGCCTGGGGCCAACGTCCTGACTTTC
TRBV7-2,TRBD2,NA,TRBJ2-5,CASSVRLAGGMETQYF,TGTGCCAGCAGCGTCAGACTAGCGGGAGGGATGGAGACCCAGTACTTC
TRBV5-4,TRBD1,NA,TRBJ1-4,CASRLEPTGVKELFF,TGTGCCAGCAGGTTGGAACCTACAGGGGTAAAGGAACTGTTTTTT
TRBV2,TRBD1,NA,TRBJ1-1,CASSETGVGAFF,TGTGCCAGCAGTGAAACAGGGGTCGGAGCTTTCTTT
TRBV19,TRBD1,NA,TRBJ1-1,CASSIDQIGTGVEFEAFF,TGTGCCAGTAGTATAGATCAAATAGGGACAGGGGTCGAGTTTGAAGCTTTCTTT
TRBV19,TRBD1,NA,TRBJ1-1,CASRAGTVGNTEAFF,TGTGCCAGTAGGGCCGGGACAGTGGGTAACACTGAAGCTTTCTTT
TRBV7-9,NA,NA,TRBJ2-6,CASSLGQAFRSGANVLTF,TGTGCCAGCAGCTTAGGACAGGCGTTTAGGTCTGGGGCCAACGTCCTGACTTTC
TRBV28,NA,NA,TRBJ2-7,CASSSSVNEQYF,TGTGCCAGCAGTTCTAGTGTGAACGAGCAGTACTTC
TRBV9,TRBD1,NA,TRBJ2-3,CASSGFPGTGGTDTQYF,TGTGCCAGCAGCGGTTTCCCAGGGACAGGGGGCACAGATACGCAGTATTTT
TRBV5-1,TRBD1,few,TRBJ1-4,CASSLGAGGTTNEKLFF,TGCGCCAGCAGCTTGGGGGCAGGGGGGACGACTAATGAAAAACTGTTTTTT
TRBV27,TRBD1,once,TRBJ2-2,CASSFTGGTGELFF,TGTGCCAGCAGTTTTACAGGGGGCACCGGGGAGCTGTTTTTT
TRBV27,TRBD1,NA,TRBJ1-5,CASSLEGAFNQPQHF,TGTGCCAGCAGTTTAGAGGGGGCATTCAATCAGCCCCAGCATTTT
TRBV11-2,NA,NA,TRBJ2-1,CASSLDRGQNNEQFF,TGTGCCAGCAGCTTAGATCGGGGACAAAACAATGAGCAGTTCTTC
TRBV6-1,NA,once,TRBJ1-5,CASSERWGNQPQHF,TGTGCCAGCAGTGAGAGGTGGGGCAATCAGCCCCAGCATTTT
TRBV28,TRBD2,NA,TRBJ2-7,CASSIAGGPNEQYF,TGTGCCAGCAGTATAGCGGGAGGGCCCAACGAGCAGTACTTC
TRBV12-5,NA,NA,TRBJ2-1,CASGQTISYNEQFF,TGTGCTAGTGGTCAGACAATCTCCTACAATGAGCAGTTCTTC
TRBV5-1,TRBD2,NA,TRBJ2-3,CASSLNFGGGGLSTDTQYF,TGCGCCAGCAGCTTGAATTTCGGGGGGGGCGGCCTCAGCACAGATACGCAGTATTTT
TRBV6-5,TRBD2,NA,TRBJ2-7,CASSYGLAQYF,TGTGCCAGCAGTTACGGACTAGCTCAGTACTTC
TRBV19,NA,NA,TRBJ2-7,CASSIGGSGFQYPYEQYF,TGTGCCAGTAGTATAGGGGGTTCGGGGTTCCAATACCCCTACGAGCAGTACTTC
TRBV5-1,NA,NA,TRBJ1-6,CASSLNLGQGGNSPLHF,TGCGCCAGCAGCTTGAATCTCGGGCAGGGAGGTAATTCACCCCTCCACTTT
TRBV5-5,TRBD1,NA,TRBJ2-5,CASMQGESAETQYF,TGTGCCAGCATGCAGGGGGAATCGGCAGAGACCCAGTACTTC
TRBV4-2,TRBD1,NA,TRBJ1-2,CASSHRDRDYGYTF,TGTGCCAGCAGCCATCGTGACAGGGACTATGGCTACACCTTC
TRBV7-8,TRBD1,NA,TRBJ2-7,CASSLVQGVSYEQYF,TGTGCCAGCAGCTTAGTACAGGGGGTCTCCTACGAGCAGTACTTC
TRBV4-3,TRBD2,NA,TRBJ2-1,CASSQDSRTSARGISYNEQFF,TGCGCCAGCAGCCAAGATAGCCGGACTAGCGCGAGGGGGATTTCCTACAATGAGCAGTTCTTC
TRBV6-1,TRBD2,once,TRBJ2-7,CASSEIRLAAYEQYF,TGTGCCAGCAGTGAAATTCGACTAGCGGCCTACGAGCAGTACTTC
TRBV28,NA,NA,TRBJ1-2,CASSLRSGYTF,TGTGCCAGCAGTTTACGTAGTGGCTACACCTTC
TRBV6-6,TRBD2,NA,TRBJ2-1,CASSRQAGGLSNEQFF,TGTGCCAGCAGTCGACAAGCGGGAGGGTTGAGCAATGAGCAGTTCTTC
TRBV7-2,TRBD2,few,TRBJ2-2,CASSLALKLAVNTGELFF,TGTGCCAGCAGCTTAGCGCTTAAGCTAGCGGTGAACACCGGGGAGCTGTTTTTT
TRBV4-1,TRBD2,NA,TRBJ2-7,CASSQDPLAGGEQYF,TGCGCCAGCAGCCAAGATCCCCTAGCGGGAGGCGAGCAGTACTTC
TRBV18,TRBD1,NA,TRBJ1-4,CASSPRGIRDEEKLFF,TGTGCCAGCTCACCCAGGGGGATCCGGGACGAAGAAAAACTGTTTTTT
TRBV2,TRBD1,NA,TRBJ1-2,CASSTGVLGYTF,TGTGCCAGCTCGACAGGGGTCTTAGGCTACACCTTC
TRBV28,NA,NA,TRBJ1-1,CASRIGGDGTEAFF,TGTGCCAGCAGGATAGGGGGGGATGGCACTGAAGCTTTCTTT
TRBV7-9,TRBD2,NA,TRBJ2-1,CASSLTRDSERGEQFF,TGTGCCAGCAGCTTAACCCGGGACTCAGAGCGGGGTGAGCAGTTCTTC
TRBV28,NA,few,TRBJ1-4,CASSILGHVNEKLFF,NA
TRBV6-5,NA,NA,TRBJ1-1,CASSAGTLNTEAFF,TGTGCCAGCAGTGCCGGGACACTTAACACTGAAGCTTTCTTT
TRBV9,TRBD2,NA,TRBJ2-5,CASSLAGGGAETQYF,TGTGCCAGCAGCCTAGCGGGAGGTGGGGCAGAGACCCAGTACTTC
TRBV19,TRBD1,NA,TRBJ1-1,CASSIGSVRGFTEAFF,TGTGCCAGTAGTATTGGGTCGGTCAGGGGGTTCACTGAAGCTTTCTTT
TRBV4-1,NA,NA,TRBJ1-1,CASSQAGTEAFF,TGCGCCAGCAGCCAAGCGGGCACTGAAGCTTTCTTT
TRBV6-6,TRBD1,NA,TRBJ1-2,CASSGGTGGGYGYTF,TGTGCCAGCAGCGGAGGGACAGGGGGGGGCTATGGCTACACCTTC